This entry lists 20 T cell receptor beta chains sequenced from one sample in a study of T cell repertoires in cytomegalovirus infection. TCRdb recomputed calls from the reads with MiXCR, one row per CDR3 protein. The sample gives around 740,000 distinct CDR3 sequences, 35% of which show up once; 2.5% to 3.5% is in the top ten. The sequencing input was PBMCs. These receptors all come from a human donor in good health (CMV status not recorded). Some clones in this sample may be carry-over from other donors' samples.

The chain is built from TRBV27 and TRBJ2-3; 7 positions agree with TRBD2. This CDR3 has 16 amino acids. Germline V lookup: CDR1 MNHEY, CDR2 SMNVEV (reference sequence). The V and J ends lost 4 bases and 1 base, in that order; junction bases with no gene match: 8. CDR3 sequence: CASSWVRAGGTDTQYF. CDR3 bases: TGTGCCAGCAGTTGGGTCCGCGCGGGGGGCACAGATACGCAGTATTTT.

This chain joins TRBV27 and TRBJ1-5; TRBD1 is a possible D gene (6 bases). Germline CDR1 reads MNHEY; CDR2 reads SMNVEV (reference sequence). Trimming removed 3 bases from V and 2 bases from J, with 11 bases in between. The CDR3 is 15 amino acids. CDR3 loop: CASSLRGYGNQPQHF. CDR3 coding DNA: TGTGCCAGCAGTTTGAGGGGGTACGGCAATCAGCCCCAGCATTTT.

This clonotype was recorded many times. A much larger clone is a single base away; this may be a read error. The genes are TRBV7-9 and TRBJ1-1; the D is unclear. Germline values: CDR1 SEHNR, CDR2 FQNEAQ (reference sequence). The CDR3 is made up of 13 amino acids. V gave up 3 bases and J gave up 0 bases, with 5 bases separating them. The CDR3 DNA reads as TGTGCCAGCAGCTTTCACATGAACACTGAAGCTTTCTTT. Translating gives CASSFHMNTEAFF. Full variable domain (rest looked up from reference TRBV7-9 and TRBJ1-1): DTGVSQNPRHKITKRGQNVTFRCDPISEHNRLYWYRQTLGQGPEFLTYFQNEAQLEKSRLLSDRFSAERPKGSFSTLEIQRTEQGDSAMYLCASSFHMNTEAFFGQGTRLTVV.

This rearrangement joins TRBV25-1 to TRBJ2-2, with 10 bases lining up with TRBD2. Trimming took 2 bases from V and 3 from J; bases not matched to a gene: 3. CDR1 and CDR2 (germline): MGHDK, SYGVNS. CDR3 size: 16 residues. The CDR3 reads CASSELAGADTGELFF. The CDR3 coding sequence is TGTGCCAGCAGTGAACTAGCGGGAGCGGACACCGGGGAGCTGTTTTTT.

Only a few counts were recorded for this clonotype. The V and J genes are TRBV28 and TRBJ1-2; D gene uncertain. In germline, CDR1 is MDHEN, CDR2 SYDVKM. The ends were cut back, 1 base at V and 2 bases at J, with 17 bases in the middle. The CDR3 extends over 17 amino acids. The CDR3 loop is CASSLSTVYTSNYGYTF. The CDR3 DNA sequence: TGTGCCAGCAGTTTATCGACGGTATACACCTCAAACTATGGCTACACCTTC.

The chain couples TRBV5-1 to TRBJ2-2; D possibly corresponds to TRBD2 (6 bases). Germline V gene sequence: CDR1 SGHRS, CDR2 YFSETQ. The ends were cut back, 4 bases at V and 0 bases at J, with 13 bases in the middle. The CDR3 extends over 16 amino acids. CDR3 bases: TGCGCCAGCAGCATGCTGACTAGTCCGAACACCGGGGAGCTGTTTTTT. It is translated as CASSMLTSPNTGELFF.

This clonotype was observed a single time. The chain employs TRBV11-2 and TRBJ2-2; TRBD2 agrees at 12 bases. The junction had 12 bases not matched to a gene; V was cut back by 3 bases and J by 7 bases. The CDR3 runs 18 residues. Germline V gene data show CDR1 as SGHAT and CDR2 as FQNNGV. CDR3 residues: CASSFPRLAGEPGGELFF. CDR3 bases: TGTGCCAGCAGCTTCCCCCGACTAGCGGGAGAGCCCGGCGGGGAGCTGTTTTTT.

The table lists this clonotype with many counts. This chain links TRBV7-2 with TRBJ1-1; 10 bases are shared with TRBD1. Germline values: CDR1 SGHTA, CDR2 FQGNSA. This CDR3 has 15 residues. Unmatched junction bases numbered 8, after V lost 6 bases and J lost 4 bases. CDR3 sequence (DNA): TGTGCCAGCAGGTCCGGGACAGGGGTTGGCACTGAAGCTTTCTTT. Amino acids: CASRSGTGVGTEAFF.

The V and J genes are TRBV29-1 and TRBJ2-7, with D perhaps TRBD1 (5 bases). The V gene lost 6 bases and the J gene lost 1 base, with 10 bases spanning the gap. The CDR3 is 12 amino acids. CDR1 is SQVTM, CDR2 ANQGSEA, per germline. The CDR3 DNA sequence: TGCAGCGTCATGACAGCTTCCTACGAGCAGTACTTC. This sequence encodes CSVMTASYEQYF.

V gene TRBV7-8 combines with J gene TRBJ2-4; D gene uncertain. The CDR3 loop spans 13 amino acids. The V and J ends lost 2 bases and 9 bases respectively, with 11 bases between them. Per germline, CDR1 SGHVS and CDR2 FQNEAQ. CDR3 loop: CASSLLRSAIQYF. Written as DNA, the CDR3 is TGTGCCAGCAGCTTATTGAGGTCGGCCATTCAGTACTTC.

The rearrangement links TRBV6-6 to TRBJ2-7; no clear D. The V gene lost 0 bases and the J gene lost 9 bases, with 21 bases spanning the gap. The CDR3 has 16 amino acids. CDR1 MNHNY and CDR2 SVGAGI come from the germline V gene (reference sequence). CDR3 bases: TGTGCCAGCAGTTACTCCACCGGAATTGGACCTACGACGCAGTACTTC. It specifies CASSYSTGIGPTTQYF.

This clonotype has a single count. The V and J genes are TRBV18 and TRBJ1-1; unclear D gene. The CDR3 is 15 residues long. Trimming cost V 6 bases and J 3 bases, with 17 bases left between them. Germline V gene sequence: CDR1 KGHSH, CDR2 LQKENI. The CDR3 sequence is CASSPEEIPYTEAFF. CDR3 coding DNA: TGTGCCAGCTCCCCTGAAGAGATCCCCTACACTGAAGCTTTCTTT. The full variable domain, rest sourced from reference TRBV18 and TRBJ1-1, is NAGVMQNPRHLVRRRGQEARLRCSPMKGHSHVYWYRQLPEEGLKFMVYLQKENIIDESGMPKERFSAEFPKEGPSILRIQQVVRGDSAAYFCASSPEEIPYTEAFFGQGTRLTVV.

This clonotype was observed a handful of times. The chain is built from TRBV12-3 or TRBV12-4 and TRBJ2-7; 9 nucleotides align to TRBD2. The trim removed 7 bases at V and 1 base at J, leaving 11 bases unmatched. There are 16 residues in the CDR3. The CDR3 DNA sequence: TGTGCCAGCAACCTAGGGGCGAGCGGGAGGTCCTACGAGCAGTACTTC. It yields the protein CASNLGASGRSYEQYF.

This clonotype was seen ten or more times. J is TRBJ2-1 and V is TRBV12-3 or TRBV12-4; 7 bases fit TRBD2. Trimming took 5 bases from V and 3 from J; bases not matched to a gene: 1. CDR3 length: 13 amino acids. This CDR3 reads CASSRTSYNEQFF. CDR3 nucleotides: TGTGCCAGCAGTCGGACTAGCTACAATGAGCAGTTCTTC.

This clonotype was recorded once. CDR3 coding DNA: TGTGCCAGCAGGGTCATGATAGCGGGGGGGCGTCAGGAGCAGTTCTTC. Amino acid sequence: CASRVMIAGGRQEQFF. The rearrangement uses TRBV27 and TRBJ2-1; 11 bases match TRBD2. The germline V gene has CDR1 MNHEY and CDR2 SMNVEV (reference sequence). The CDR3 runs 16 residues. V was pared by 6 bases and J by 10 bases, with 14 bases of the junction left unmatched.

The chain uses TRBV15 and TRBJ2-1; maybe TRBD2 (5 bases). The CDR3 runs to 14 residues. Trimming left V 6 bases short and J 6 bases short, with 15 bases between. CDR1 and CDR2 (germline): LNHNV, YYDKDF (reference sequence). Here the CDR3 DNA reads TGTGCCACCAGAAGTTCGAGTCGGGGCAATGAGCAGTTCTTC. Its protein is CATRSSSRGNEQFF.

The rearrangement joins TRBV24-1 to TRBJ2-7; 7 nucleotides match TRBD1. Germline V CDR1 and CDR2: KGHDR, SFDVKD. V was clipped by 2 bases and J by 3 bases; unmatched bases: 6. The CDR3 is made up of 15 amino acids. The CDR3 is CATSDSGTAYYEQYF. CDR3 sequence (DNA): TGTGCCACCAGTGATTCCGGGACAGCGTACTACGAGCAGTACTTC.

The rearrangement joins TRBV10-3 to TRBJ1-6, with unresolved D. The V gene lost 4 bases and the J gene lost 15 bases, with 19 bases spanning the gap. CDR3 length equals 14 residues. Germline V lookup: CDR1 ENHRY, CDR2 SYGVKD. CDR3 sequence reads: CAISGEAKGGVLHF. The CDR3 region has the DNA TGTGCCATCAGTGGAGAAGCCAAAGGAGGAGTCCTCCACTTT.

This sequence joins TRBV29-1 and TRBJ1-2, with D unclear. CDR3 length: 13 amino acids. In germline, CDR1 is SQVTM, CDR2 ANQGSEA. Trimming took 7 bases from V and 1 from J, leaving 13 bases between them. The CDR3 reads CSARREDNYGYTF. For the CDR3, the DNA is TGCAGCGCCAGACGGGAGGATAACTATGGCTACACCTTC.

The rearrangement links TRBV2 to TRBJ2-7, with TRBD2 matching over 10 bases. The germline V gene has CDR1 SNHLY and CDR2 FYNNEI. Trimming removed 7 bases from V and 6 bases from J; junction bases left unmatched: 9. The CDR3 spans 14 residues. CDR3 residues: CASTLGLAGVEQYF. DNA for the CDR3: TGTGCCAGCACCTTGGGGCTAGCGGGAGTCGAGCAGTACTTC.